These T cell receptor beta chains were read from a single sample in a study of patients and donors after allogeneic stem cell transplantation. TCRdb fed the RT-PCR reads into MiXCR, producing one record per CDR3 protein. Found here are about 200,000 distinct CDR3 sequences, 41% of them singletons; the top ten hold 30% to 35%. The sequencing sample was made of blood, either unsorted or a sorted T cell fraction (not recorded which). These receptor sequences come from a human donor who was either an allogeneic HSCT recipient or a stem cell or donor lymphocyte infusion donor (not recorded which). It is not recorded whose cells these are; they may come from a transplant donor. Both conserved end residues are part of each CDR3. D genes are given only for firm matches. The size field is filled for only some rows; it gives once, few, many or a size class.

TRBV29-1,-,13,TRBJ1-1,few,CSVEGRLFTEAFF,TGCAGCGTTGAGGGCAGGTTATTCACTGAAGCTTTCTTT
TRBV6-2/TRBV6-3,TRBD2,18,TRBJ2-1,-,CASSWGLAGLSSYNEQFF,TGTGCCAGCAGTTGGGGACTAGCGGGGCTTAGCTCCTACAATGAGCAGTTCTTC
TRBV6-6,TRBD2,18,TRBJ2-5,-,CASSYSLAGESGQETQYF,TGTGCCAGCAGTTACAGTCTAGCGGGAGAGTCGGGGCAAGAGACCCAGTACTTC
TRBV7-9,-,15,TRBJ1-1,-,CASSLGGGFSTEAFF,TGTGCCAGCAGCTTAGGGGGAGGGTTCTCCACTGAAGCTTTCTTT
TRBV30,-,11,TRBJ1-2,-,CACSPGGGYTF,TGTGCCTGCTCACCGGGCGGGGGCTACACCTTC
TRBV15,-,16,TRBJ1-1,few,CATRGPLGGAETEAFF,TGTGCCACCAGAGGTCCCCTTGGGGGCGCGGAAACTGAAGCTTTCTTT
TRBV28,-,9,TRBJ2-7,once,CASSLEQYF,TGTGCCAGCAGTTTGGAGCAGTACTTC
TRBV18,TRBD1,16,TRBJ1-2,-,CASSTKTGGASYGYTF,TGTGCCAGCTCAACAAAGACAGGGGGCGCCTCCTATGGCTACACCTTC
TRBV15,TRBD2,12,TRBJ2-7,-,CATSQTGGEQYF,TGTGCCACCAGCCAGACGGGAGGCGAGCAGTACTTC
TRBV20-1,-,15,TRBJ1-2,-,CSAANPSSLGYGYTF,TGCAGTGCCGCAAACCCATCCTCGCTAGGGTATGGCTACACCTTC
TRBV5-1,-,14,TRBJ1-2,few,CASSFKNFELGYTF,TGCGCCAGCAGCTTCAAGAACTTCGAGCTTGGCTACACCTTC
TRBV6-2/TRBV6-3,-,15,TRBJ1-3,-,CASSYRSRSGNTIYF,TGTGCCAGCAGTTACCGGAGCCGCTCTGGAAACACCATATATTTT
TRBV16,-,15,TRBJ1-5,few,CASSRDTQSNQPQHF,TGTGCCAGCAGCCGGGACACACAAAGCAATCAGCCCCAGCATTTT
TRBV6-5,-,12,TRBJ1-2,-,CASSSGDYGYTF,TGTGCCAGCAGTTCAGGGGACTATGGCTACACCTTC
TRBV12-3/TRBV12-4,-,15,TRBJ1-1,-,CASSSSKRGRTEAFF,TGTGCCAGCAGTTCTTCAAAAAGGGGTCGCACTGAAGCTTTCTTT
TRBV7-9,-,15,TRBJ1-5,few,CASSLGAQVNQPQHF,TGTGCCAGCAGCTTAGGGGCACAAGTCAATCAGCCCCAGCATTTT
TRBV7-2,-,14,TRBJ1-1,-,CASSSDRWRPEAFF,TGTGCCAGCAGCTCCGACCGGTGGCGTCCTGAAGCTTTCTTT
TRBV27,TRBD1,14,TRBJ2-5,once,CASRTGNFQETQYF,TGTGCCAGCAGGACAGGGAACTTCCAAGAGACCCAGTACTTC
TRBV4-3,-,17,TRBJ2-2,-,CASSQESEGGYTGELFF,TGCGCCAGCAGCCAAGAATCGGAGGGAGGATACACCGGGGAGCTGTTTTTT
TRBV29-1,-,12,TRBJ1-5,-,CSVEGDDQPQHF,TGCAGCGTTGAAGGGGATGATCAGCCCCAGCATTTT
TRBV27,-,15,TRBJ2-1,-,CASSSYESSYNEQFF,TGTGCCAGCAGTTCATACGAGAGCTCCTACAATGAGCAGTTCTTC
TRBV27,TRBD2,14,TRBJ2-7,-,CASSFTSGPYEQYF,TGTGCCAGCAGTTTCACTAGCGGCCCGTACGAGCAGTACTTC
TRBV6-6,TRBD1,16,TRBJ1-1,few,CASSSPGQSGPTEAFF,TGTGCCAGCAGTTCCCCGGGACAGTCAGGGCCGACTGAAGCTTTCTTT
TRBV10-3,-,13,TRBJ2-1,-,CAIRAGDPSPQFF,TGTGCCATCCGGGCGGGCGACCCATCCCCGCAGTTCTTC
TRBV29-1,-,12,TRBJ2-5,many,CSVGGQQETQYF,TGCAGCGTTGGTGGGCAACAAGAGACCCAGTACTTC
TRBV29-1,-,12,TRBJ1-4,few,CSVGDPNEKLFF,TGCAGCGTTGGGGACCCCAATGAAAAACTGTTTTTT
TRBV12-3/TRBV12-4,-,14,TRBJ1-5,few,CASSPAGYNQPQHF,TGTGCCAGCAGTCCCGCGGGCTATAATCAGCCCCAGCATTTT
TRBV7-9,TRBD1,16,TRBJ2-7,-,CASSSPGDRVSYEQYF,TGTGCCAGCAGCTCCCCAGGGGACAGGGTCTCCTACGAGCAGTACTTC
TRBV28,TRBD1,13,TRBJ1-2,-,CASSTQGASGYTF,TGTGCCAGCAGTACCCAGGGGGCAAGCGGCTACACCTTC
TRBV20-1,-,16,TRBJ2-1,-,CSARDQGGFLRDEQFF,TGCAGTGCTAGAGATCAGGGAGGCTTCCTACGGGATGAGCAGTTCTTC
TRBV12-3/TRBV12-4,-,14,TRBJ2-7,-,CASSLGDNSYEQYF,TGTGCCAGCAGTCTAGGGGACAACTCCTACGAGCAGTACTTC
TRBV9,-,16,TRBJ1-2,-,CASSDDGGPRIGGYTF,TGTGCCAGCAGCGACGACGGGGGGCCCCGGATTGGGGGCTACACCTTC
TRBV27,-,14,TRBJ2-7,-,CASSEGETPYEQYF,TGTGCCAGCAGTGAGGGGGAGACCCCCTACGAGCAGTACTTC
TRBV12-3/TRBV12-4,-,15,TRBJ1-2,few,CASSQIGGPFLGYTF,TGTGCCAGCAGCCAGATCGGAGGGCCATTTCTTGGCTACACCTTC
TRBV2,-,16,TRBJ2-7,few,CASSEATGVRSYEQYF,TGTGCCAGCAGTGAAGCGACAGGCGTGCGCTCCTACGAGCAGTACTTC
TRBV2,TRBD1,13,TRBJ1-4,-,CASSDREGEKLFF,TGTGCCAGCTCTGACAGGGAGGGCGAAAAACTGTTTTTT
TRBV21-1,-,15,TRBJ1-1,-,CASSKVRGDNTEAFF,TGTGCCAGCAGCAAAGTTAGGGGGGATAACACTGAAGCTTTCTTT
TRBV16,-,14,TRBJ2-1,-,CASSRYLTGYEQFF,TGTGCCAGCAGCCGATACCTCACAGGGTATGAGCAGTTCTTC
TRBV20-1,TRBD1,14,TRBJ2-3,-,CSASGTGHTDTQYF,TGCAGTGCTTCCGGGACAGGGCACACAGATACGCAGTATTTT
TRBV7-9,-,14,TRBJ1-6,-,CASSLYRSPSPLHF,TGTGCCAGCAGCCTTTACAGGTCCCCATCACCCCTCCACTTT
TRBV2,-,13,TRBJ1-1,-,CASSEAAGTEAFF,TGTGCCAGCAGTGAGGCAGCAGGCACTGAAGCTTTCTTT
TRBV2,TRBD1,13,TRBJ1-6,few,CASRDRGTSPLHF,TGTGCCAGCAGAGACAGGGGAACTTCACCCCTCCACTTT
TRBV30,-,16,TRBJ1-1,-,CAWTPGAALMNTEAFF,TGTGCCTGGACACCAGGCGCAGCTCTCATGAACACTGAAGCTTTCTTT
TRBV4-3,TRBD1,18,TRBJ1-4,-,CASSHGTVAFATNEKLFF,TGCGCCAGCAGCCACGGGACAGTAGCTTTTGCAACTAATGAAAAACTGTTTTTT
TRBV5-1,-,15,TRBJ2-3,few,CASSRDDYITDTQYF,TGCGCCAGCAGCCGCGATGACTATATCACAGATACGCAGTATTTT
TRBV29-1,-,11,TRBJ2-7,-,CSVRRAGEQYF,TGCAGCGTCCGCAGGGCGGGAGAGCAGTACTTC
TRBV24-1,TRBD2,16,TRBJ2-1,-,CATSDTGLEGYNEQFF,TGTGCCACCAGTGATACGGGACTAGAGGGATACAATGAGCAGTTCTTC
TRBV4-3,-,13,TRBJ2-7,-,CASSQVVRDEQYF,TGCGCCAGCAGCCAGGTCGTACGCGACGAGCAGTACTTC
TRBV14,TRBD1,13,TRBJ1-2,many,CASSSDRNYGYTF,TGTGCCAGCTCCTCGGACAGGAACTATGGCTACACCTTC
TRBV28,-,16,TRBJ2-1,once,CASSSPARGRYNEQFF,TGTGCCAGCAGTTCCCCCGCCAGGGGCAGATACAATGAGCAGTTCTTC
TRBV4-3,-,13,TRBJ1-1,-,CASSLNPGTEAFF,TGCGCCAGCAGCCTAAACCCAGGAACTGAAGCTTTCTTT
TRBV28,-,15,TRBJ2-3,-,CASSLRGWSTDTQYF,TGTGCCAGCAGTTTAAGGGGATGGAGCACAGATACGCAGTATTTT
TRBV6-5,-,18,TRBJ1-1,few,CASSFSSGGAVLGTEAFF,TGTGCCAGCAGTTTCTCTTCTGGGGGCGCGGTGCTGGGCACTGAAGCTTTCTTT
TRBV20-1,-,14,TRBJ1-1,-,CSAPTGQPFPEAFF,TGCAGTGCTCCGACCGGACAGCCTTTTCCTGAAGCTTTCTTT
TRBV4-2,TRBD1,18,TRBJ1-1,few,CASSQERARGPENTEAFF,TGTGCCAGCAGCCAAGAACGGGCAAGGGGGCCGGAAAACACTGAAGCTTTCTTT
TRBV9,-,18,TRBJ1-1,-,CASSPQSRGGGRNTEAFF,TGTGCCAGCAGCCCCCAATCCCGTGGGGGAGGCCGGAACACTGAAGCTTTCTTT
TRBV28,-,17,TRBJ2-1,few,CASSKYSGSSSYNEQFF,TGTGCCAGCAGTAAATATAGCGGTTCAAGCTCCTACAATGAGCAGTTCTTC
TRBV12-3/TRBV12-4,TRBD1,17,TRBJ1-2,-,CASSLEPDRGRDYGYTF,TGTGCCAGCAGTTTAGAACCGGACAGGGGGCGCGACTATGGCTACACCTTC
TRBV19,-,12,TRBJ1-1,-,CASSGPGTEAFF,TGTGCCAGTAGCGGACCGGGCACTGAAGCTTTCTTT
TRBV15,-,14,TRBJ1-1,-,CATSRAPGGTEAFF,TGTGCCACCAGCAGAGCCCCCGGTGGCACTGAAGCTTTCTTT